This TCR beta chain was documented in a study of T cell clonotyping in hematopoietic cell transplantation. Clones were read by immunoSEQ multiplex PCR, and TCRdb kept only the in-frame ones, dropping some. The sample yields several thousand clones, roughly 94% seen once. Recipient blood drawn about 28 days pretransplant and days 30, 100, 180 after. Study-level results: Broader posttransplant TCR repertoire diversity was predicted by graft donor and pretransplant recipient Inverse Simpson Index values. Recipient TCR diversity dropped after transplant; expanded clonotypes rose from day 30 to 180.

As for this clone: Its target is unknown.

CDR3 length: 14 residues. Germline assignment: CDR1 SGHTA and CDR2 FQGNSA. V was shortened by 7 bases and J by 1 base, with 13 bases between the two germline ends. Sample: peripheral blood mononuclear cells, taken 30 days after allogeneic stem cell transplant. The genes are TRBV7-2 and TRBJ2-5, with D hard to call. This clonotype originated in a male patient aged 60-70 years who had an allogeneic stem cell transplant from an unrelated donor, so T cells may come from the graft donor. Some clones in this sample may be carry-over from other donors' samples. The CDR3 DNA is TGTGCCAGCACCACTTATTGGGGCCAAGAGACCCAGTACTTC. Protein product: CASTTYWGQETQYF.